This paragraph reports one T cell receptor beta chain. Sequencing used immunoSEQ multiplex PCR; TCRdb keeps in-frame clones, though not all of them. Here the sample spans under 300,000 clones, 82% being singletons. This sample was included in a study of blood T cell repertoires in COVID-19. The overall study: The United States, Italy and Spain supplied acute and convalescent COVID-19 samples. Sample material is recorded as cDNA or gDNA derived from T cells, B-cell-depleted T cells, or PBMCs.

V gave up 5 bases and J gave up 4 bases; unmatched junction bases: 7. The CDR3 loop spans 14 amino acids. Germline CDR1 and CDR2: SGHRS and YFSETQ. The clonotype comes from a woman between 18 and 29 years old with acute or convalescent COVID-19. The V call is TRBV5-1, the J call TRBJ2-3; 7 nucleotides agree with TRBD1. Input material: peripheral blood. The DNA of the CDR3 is TGCGCCAGCAGACCGACAGGGTCGGCAGATACGCAGTATTTT. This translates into CASRPTGSADTQYF.